This T cell receptor beta chain was retrieved from a study of cytomegalovirus exposure and HLA in healthy donors. Points from the study as a whole: Earlier analysis looked at TCR beta V segments, and most were productive about 90% or about 30% of the time. The authors enumerated 180 or so TCR beta chains as linked to cytomegalovirus. In vitro work confirmed that a few CMV-associated chains recognize CMV antigens. TRBV6-2, TRBV6-3 and some other V segments were excluded as indistinguishable.

Comment on this clone: Its antigen is not identified.

The germline CDR1 and CDR2 sequences are LNHDA and SQIVND (reference sequence). This CDR3 contains 15 residues. J was trimmed by 6 bases and V by 6 bases; bases with no gene match: 9. This PCR relied on a set of 60 Vbeta primers and 13 Jbeta primers. Generated by immunoSEQ multiplex PCR, the TCRdb table keeps only in-frame clones and is missing some. The table lists approximately 130,000 clones, 60% to 80% of them singletons, with around 1.2% in the top ten. The sample was PBMCs. This sequence joins TRBV19 and TRBJ2-2; TRBD1 matches at 8 bases. This TCR was sampled from a man aged 45-65 years in good health and CMV-seronegative. In nucleotides, the CDR3 is TGTGCCAGTAGAAATTCAGGGGGCGATCCCGGGGAGCTGTTTTTT. Residues: CASRNSGGDPGELFF.